This entry is about one T cell receptor beta chain. The data derive from a study of blood T cell repertoires in COVID-19. Sequencing was performed with immunoSEQ multiplex PCR; in TCRdb, only in-frame clones are kept and a portion is missing. Here the sample spans around 300,000 clones, around 88% being singletons. This study enrolled people aged roughly 18 to 89 from approximately 25 US geographic areas. J was trimmed by 6 bases and V by 6 bases; bases with no gene match: 8. Germline assignment: CDR1 MNHEY and CDR2 SVGAGI. CDR3 size: 15 residues. Sample: PBMCs or T cells enriched from blood (not recorded which). This chain joins TRBV6-5 and TRBJ2-1; 10 bases match TRBD2. The TCR comes from a woman between 40 and 55 years old who had recovered from COVID-19. The CDR3 loop is CASSSWTSGFNEQFF. DNA for the CDR3: TGTGCCAGCAGCTCCTGGACTAGCGGTTTCAATGAGCAGTTCTTC.